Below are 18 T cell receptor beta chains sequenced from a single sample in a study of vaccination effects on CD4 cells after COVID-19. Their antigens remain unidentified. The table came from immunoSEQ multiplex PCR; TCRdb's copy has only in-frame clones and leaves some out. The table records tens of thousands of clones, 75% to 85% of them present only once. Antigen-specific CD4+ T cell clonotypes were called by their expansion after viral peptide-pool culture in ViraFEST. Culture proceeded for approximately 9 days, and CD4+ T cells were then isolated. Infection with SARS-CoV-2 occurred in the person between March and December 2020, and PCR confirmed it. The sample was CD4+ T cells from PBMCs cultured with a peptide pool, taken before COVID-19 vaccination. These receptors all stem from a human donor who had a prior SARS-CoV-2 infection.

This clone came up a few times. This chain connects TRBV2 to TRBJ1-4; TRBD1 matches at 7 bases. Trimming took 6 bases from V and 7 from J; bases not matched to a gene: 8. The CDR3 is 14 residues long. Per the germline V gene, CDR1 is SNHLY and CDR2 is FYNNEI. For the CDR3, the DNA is TGTGCCAGCAGCGATGGACAGGCGGGTGAAAAACTGTTTTTT. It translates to CASSDGQAGEKLFF.

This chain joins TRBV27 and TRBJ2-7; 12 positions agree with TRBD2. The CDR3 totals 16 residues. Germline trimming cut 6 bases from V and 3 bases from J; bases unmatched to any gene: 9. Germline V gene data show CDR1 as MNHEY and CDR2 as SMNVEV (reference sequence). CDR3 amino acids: CASRKPTSGRLYEQYF. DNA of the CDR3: TGTGCCAGCAGGAAACCTACTAGCGGGAGGCTCTACGAGCAGTACTTC.

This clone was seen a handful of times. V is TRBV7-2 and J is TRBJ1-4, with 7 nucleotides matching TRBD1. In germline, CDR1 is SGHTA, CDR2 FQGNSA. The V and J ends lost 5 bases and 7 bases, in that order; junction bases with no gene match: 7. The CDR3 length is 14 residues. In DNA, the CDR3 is TGTGCCAGCAGCCAAAACAGGGGTGGTGAAAAACTGTTTTTT. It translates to CASSQNRGGEKLFF. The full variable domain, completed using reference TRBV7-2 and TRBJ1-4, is GAGVSQSPSNKVTEKGKDVELRCDPISGHTALYWYRQSLGQGLEFLIYFQGNSAPDKSGLPSDRFSAERTGGSVSTLTIQRTQQEDSAVYLCASSQNRGGEKLFFGSGTQLSVL.

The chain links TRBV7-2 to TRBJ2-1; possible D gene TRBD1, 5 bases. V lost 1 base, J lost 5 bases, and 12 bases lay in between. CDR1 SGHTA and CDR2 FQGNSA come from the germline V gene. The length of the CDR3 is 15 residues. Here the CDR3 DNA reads TGTGCCAGCAGCTTAGGCAGGGTGGGCCACAATGAGCAGTTCTTC. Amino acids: CASSLGRVGHNEQFF.

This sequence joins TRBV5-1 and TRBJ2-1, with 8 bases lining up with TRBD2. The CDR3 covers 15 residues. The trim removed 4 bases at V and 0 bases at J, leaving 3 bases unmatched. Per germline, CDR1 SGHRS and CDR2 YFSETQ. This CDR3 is CASSEAGVSYNEQFF. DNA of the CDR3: TGCGCCAGCAGCGAAGCGGGGGTCTCCTACAATGAGCAGTTCTTC.

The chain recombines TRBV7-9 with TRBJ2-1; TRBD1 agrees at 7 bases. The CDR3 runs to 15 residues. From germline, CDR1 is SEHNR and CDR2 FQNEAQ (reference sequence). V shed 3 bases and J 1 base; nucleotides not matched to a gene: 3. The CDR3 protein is CASSFGQVSYNEQFF. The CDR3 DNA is TGTGCCAGCAGCTTCGGACAGGTTTCCTACAATGAGCAGTTCTTC. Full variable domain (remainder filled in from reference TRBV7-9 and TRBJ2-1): DTGVSQNPRHKITKRGQNVTFRCDPISEHNRLYWYRQTLGQGPEFLTYFQNEAQLEKSRLLSDRFSAERPKGSFSTLEIQRTEQGDSAMYLCASSFGQVSYNEQFFGPGTRLTVL.

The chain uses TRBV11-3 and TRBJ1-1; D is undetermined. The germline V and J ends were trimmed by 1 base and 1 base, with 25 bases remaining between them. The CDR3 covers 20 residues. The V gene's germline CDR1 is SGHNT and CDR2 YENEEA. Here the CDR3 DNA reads TGTGCCAGCAGCTTAGCCCCCAACTGGACCAGCCGGCACGGGAACACTGAAGCTTTCTTT. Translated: CASSLAPNWTSRHGNTEAFF. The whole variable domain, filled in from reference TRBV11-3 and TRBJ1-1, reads EAGVVQSPRYKIIEKKQPVAFWCNPISGHNTLYWYLQNLGQGPELLIRYENEEAVDDSQLPKDRFSAERLKGVDSTLKIQPAELGDSAVYLCASSLAPNWTSRHGNTEAFFGQGTRLTVV.

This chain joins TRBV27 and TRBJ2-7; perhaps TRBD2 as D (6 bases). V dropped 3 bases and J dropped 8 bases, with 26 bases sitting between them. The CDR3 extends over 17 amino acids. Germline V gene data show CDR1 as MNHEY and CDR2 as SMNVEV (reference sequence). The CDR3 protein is CASSLEGTSQYPTKQYF. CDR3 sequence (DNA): TGTGCCAGCAGTTTGGAGGGAACATCACAATATCCAACGAAGCAGTACTTC.

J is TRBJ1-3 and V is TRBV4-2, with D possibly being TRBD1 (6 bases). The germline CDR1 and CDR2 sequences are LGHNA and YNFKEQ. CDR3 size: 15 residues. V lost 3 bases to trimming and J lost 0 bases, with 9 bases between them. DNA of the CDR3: TGTGCCAGCAGCCACCAGACAGGCTCTGGAAACACCATATATTTT. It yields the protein CASSHQTGSGNTIYF.

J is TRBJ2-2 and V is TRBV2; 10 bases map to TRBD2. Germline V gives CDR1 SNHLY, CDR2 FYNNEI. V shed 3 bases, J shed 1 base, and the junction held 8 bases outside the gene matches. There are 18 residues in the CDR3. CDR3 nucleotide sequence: TGTGCCAGCAGTGATGTCAGCGGGAGGGCCGGGAACACCGGGGAGCTGTTTTTT. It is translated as CASSDVSGRAGNTGELFF.

The CDR3 region is CASGQDWGEKLFF. CDR3 bases: TGTGCCAGCGGCCAGGATTGGGGTGAAAAACTGTTTTTT. The chain carries TRBV7-2 and TRBJ1-4; no clear D gene. The CDR3 has 13 amino acids. V lost 8 bases and J lost 7, with 14 bases in between. The germline CDR1 and CDR2 sequences are SGHTA and FQGNSA.

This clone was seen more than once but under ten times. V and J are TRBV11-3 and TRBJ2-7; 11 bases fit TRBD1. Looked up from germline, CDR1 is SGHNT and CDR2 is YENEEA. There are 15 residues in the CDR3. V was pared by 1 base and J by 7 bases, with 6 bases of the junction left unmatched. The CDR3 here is CASSLAGQGGGEQYF. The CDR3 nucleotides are TGTGCCAGCAGCTTAGCGGGACAGGGGGGCGGAGAGCAGTACTTC.

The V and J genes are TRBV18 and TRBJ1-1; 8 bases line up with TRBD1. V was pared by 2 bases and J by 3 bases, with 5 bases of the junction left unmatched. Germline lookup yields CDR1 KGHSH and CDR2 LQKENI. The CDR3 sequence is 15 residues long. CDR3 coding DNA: TGTGCCAGCTCACCAAGACAGGGGATGGACACTGAAGCTTTCTTT. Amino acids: CASSPRQGMDTEAFF.

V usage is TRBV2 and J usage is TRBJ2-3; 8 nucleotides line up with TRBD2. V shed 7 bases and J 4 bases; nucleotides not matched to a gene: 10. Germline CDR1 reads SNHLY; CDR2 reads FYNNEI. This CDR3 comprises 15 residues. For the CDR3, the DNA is TGTGCCAGCACGGGACTAGGGTATATCTCAGATACGCAGTATTTT. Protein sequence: CASTGLGYISDTQYF.

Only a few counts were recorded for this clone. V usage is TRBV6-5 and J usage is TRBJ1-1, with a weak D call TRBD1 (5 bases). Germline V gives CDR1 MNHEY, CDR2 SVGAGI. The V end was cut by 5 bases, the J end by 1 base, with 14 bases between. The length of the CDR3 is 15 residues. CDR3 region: CASSQTREWNTEAFF. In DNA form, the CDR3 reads TGTGCCAGCAGTCAAACCAGGGAATGGAACACTGAAGCTTTCTTT.

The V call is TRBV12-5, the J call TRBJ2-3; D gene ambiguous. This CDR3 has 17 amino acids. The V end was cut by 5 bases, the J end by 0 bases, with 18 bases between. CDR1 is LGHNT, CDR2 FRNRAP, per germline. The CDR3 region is CASGPTLKRTSTDTQYF. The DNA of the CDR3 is TGTGCTAGTGGTCCGACCTTGAAGCGAACTAGCACAGATACGCAGTATTTT.

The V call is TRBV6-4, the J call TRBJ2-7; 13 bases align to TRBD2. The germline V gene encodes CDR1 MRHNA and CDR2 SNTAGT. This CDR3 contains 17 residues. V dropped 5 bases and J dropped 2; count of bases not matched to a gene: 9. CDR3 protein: CASSFGLAGAPTYEQYF. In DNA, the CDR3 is TGTGCCAGCAGTTTTGGACTAGCGGGGGCCCCCACCTACGAGCAGTACTTC.

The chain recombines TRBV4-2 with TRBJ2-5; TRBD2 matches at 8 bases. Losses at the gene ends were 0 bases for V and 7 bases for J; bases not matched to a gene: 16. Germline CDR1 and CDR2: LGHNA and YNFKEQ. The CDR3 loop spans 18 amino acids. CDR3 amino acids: CASSQEGGLAGGPTTQYF. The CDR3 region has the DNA TGTGCCAGCAGCCAAGAGGGCGGCCTTGCGGGGGGTCCCACGACCCAGTACTTC.